Below, 21 T cell receptor beta chains from the same sample are listed, as sequenced in a study of shared clonotypes between healthy human individuals (dated by TCRdb to 2020 to 2021). Library preparation was by the immunoSEQ multiplex PCR assay. The table was pulled from immuneACCESS by TCRdb, which kept in-frame rearrangements only. Such tables lose some clones; where checked, under half of the loss comes from unresolved V genes, and the rest has no known cause. This sample is represented by around 940,000 clones; approximately 80% of them were singletons. The ten largest clones take up 1.5% of the sample. Sequencing was done on a sample of memory CD4+ T cells sorted from blood. The cell subset or site label corresponds to: CD45RA-negative fraction. Source of these receptors: a man between 18 and 29 years old in good health.

J is TRBJ2-1 and V is TRBV6-6, with 7 positions matching TRBD1. The CDR3 has 12 residues. Unmatched junction bases numbered 14, after V lost 9 bases and J lost 15 bases. CDR1 and CDR2 (germline): MNHNY, SVGAGI (reference sequence). The chain's CDR3 is CASSLGTGDLFF. The CDR3 DNA sequence: TGTGCCAGTTCTCTCGGAACAGGGGATTTGTTCTTC.

The rearrangement joins TRBV4-3 to TRBJ1-2; D perhaps matches TRBD1 (6 bases). Per germline, CDR1 LGHNA and CDR2 YSLEER. The CDR3 consists of 17 residues. Trimming pared 2 bases from V and 7 bases from J, leaving 23 bases between. CDR3: CASSQTLVTGGLGGYTF. The CDR3 bases are TGCGCCAGCAGCCAAACCCTAGTGACAGGCGGTTTGGGTGGCTACACCTTC.

The chain joins TRBV2 to TRBJ1-5; the D is unclear. The CDR3 covers 13 residues. Germline CDR1 reads SNHLY; CDR2 reads FYNNEI. With 8 bases removed from V and 6 bases from J, the gap between germline ends came to 14 bases. The CDR3 sequence is CASRVEPPQPQHF. CDR3 in DNA: TGTGCCAGCCGAGTGGAGCCGCCTCAGCCCCAGCATTTT. Full variable domain (missing parts from reference TRBV2 and TRBJ1-5): EPEVTQTPSHQVTQMGQEVILRCVPISNHLYFYWYRQILGQKVEFLVSFYNNEISEKSEIFDDQFSVERPDGSNFTLKIRSTKLEDSAMYFCASRVEPPQPQHFGDGTRLSIL.

The gene calls are TRBV14 and TRBJ1-2; D remains ambiguous. Germline-derived CDR1 and CDR2 are SGHDN and FVKESK. CDR3 length equals 14 residues. V lost 4 bases to trimming and J lost 5 bases, with 14 bases between them. CDR3 in amino acids: CASSPNALSYGYTF. Written as DNA, the CDR3 is TGTGCCAGCAGCCCTAATGCGTTGTCTTATGGCTACACCTTC.

This clone is a singleton in its sample. The V call is TRBV5-1, the J call TRBJ2-1, with 8 bases identical to TRBD2. Germline CDR1 is SGHRS and CDR2 is YFSETQ. Trimming at V came to 0 bases and at J to 9 bases, leaving 8 bases not matched to a gene. CDR3 size: 15 residues. The CDR3 bases are TGCGCCAGCAGCTTGGAGGGGACTAGTTCTAGTGAGCAGTTCTTC. This sequence encodes CASSLEGTSSSEQFF.

The table lists this clone with a count of one. V and J are TRBV29-1 and TRBJ2-3; D possibly corresponds to TRBD1 (5 bases). V lost 7 bases and J 3 bases, leaving 11 bases between the germline ends. CDR1 is SQVTM and CDR2 is ANQGSEA in the germline V gene. This CDR3 is 12 amino acids long. DNA for the CDR3: TGCAGCGGAGGCGCAGGGACAGATACGCAGTATTTT. It codes for CSGGAGTDTQYF.

The chain's CDR3 is CASSSGDRGAETQYF. The DNA for the CDR3 is TGTGCCAGCAGCTCGGGGGACAGGGGTGCAGAGACCCAGTACTTC. This chain uses TRBV5-4 with TRBJ2-5; 10 nucleotides agree with TRBD1. Germline assignment: CDR1 SGHNT and CDR2 YYREEE (reference sequence). This CDR3 is built from 15 residues. V gave up 3 bases and J gave up 4 bases; unmatched junction bases: 6.

V and J are TRBV6-5 and TRBJ2-7; D is unclear. Trimming stripped 2 bases from V and 2 bases from J, with 10 bases between. Germline V CDR1 and CDR2: MNHEY, SVGAGI. The CDR3 spans 14 residues. The CDR3 DNA sequence: TGTGCCAGCAGTTACAAGGACGGAGCCTACGAGCAGTACTTC. Its protein product is CASSYKDGAYEQYF.

V gene TRBV4-1 combines with J gene TRBJ2-2; D is perhaps TRBD1 (6 bases). V shed 4 bases and J shed 6 bases, with 18 bases lying between them. CDR3 length: 16 amino acids. The germline V gene encodes CDR1 MGHRA and CDR2 YSYEKL. The CDR3 DNA sequence: TGCGCCAGCAGCCCTTTTTCAGGGGCGGCGGCCGGGGAGCTGTTTTTT. Encoded protein: CASSPFSGAAAGELFF.

The gene calls are TRBV10-3 and TRBJ2-7; TRBD1 matches 12 bases. The V segment lost 10 bases and the J segment 2 bases; nucleotides outside the gene matches: 6. This CDR3 spans 14 amino acids. The germline V gene encodes CDR1 ENHRY and CDR2 SYGVKD. The DNA for the CDR3 is TGTGCCAATAGCCGGGACAGGGGGCCCTACGAGCAGTACTTC. It codes for CANSRDRGPYEQYF.

This clone was counted a single time. J is TRBJ1-1 and V is TRBV7-9; 8 bases align to TRBD1. The CDR3 covers 14 residues. The germline CDR1 and CDR2 sequences are SEHNR and FQNEAQ (reference sequence). V shed 5 bases and J 1 base; nucleotides not matched to a gene: 3. CDR3 loop: CASSQGTGNTEAFF. The CDR3 DNA reads TGTGCCAGCAGCCAGGGGACAGGGAACACTGAAGCTTTCTTT.

V and J are TRBV30 and TRBJ2-7; D perhaps matches TRBD2 (6 bases). This CDR3 region has 16 residues. V lost 4 bases to trimming and J lost 3 bases, with 22 bases between them. Germline CDR1 reads GTSNPN; CDR2 reads SVGIG (reference sequence). The DNA for the CDR3 is TGTGCCTGGAATAGAGGCCACGGCGGGGTTTTCTACGAGCAGTACTTC. Its protein is CAWNRGHGGVFYEQYF.

V is TRBV6-6 and J is TRBJ2-7; D not resolved. The CDR3 covers 12 residues. V lost 2 bases, J lost 3 bases, and 5 bases lay in between. Germline lookup yields CDR1 MNHNY and CDR2 SVGAGI (reference sequence). The CDR3 DNA follows: TGTGCCAGCAGTTACGGGTACTACGAGCAGTACTTC. Residues: CASSYGYYEQYF.

The chain couples TRBV5-1 to TRBJ2-1; 7 positions match TRBD2. CDR1 SGHRS and CDR2 YFSETQ come from the germline V gene. V gave up 3 bases and J gave up 8 bases; unmatched junction bases: 2. This CDR3 spans 12 amino acids. The CDR3 nucleotides are TGCGCCAGCAGCTATAGCGGGCATGAGCAGTTCTTC. Encoded protein: CASSYSGHEQFF.

The chain links TRBV9 to TRBJ2-3, with TRBD2 identical over 15 bases. CDR1 is SGDLS and CDR2 is YYNGEE in the germline V gene. This CDR3 has 16 residues. The trim removed 2 bases at V and 5 bases at J, leaving 3 bases unmatched. The CDR3 reads CASSVGLAGGGDTQYF. The CDR3 bases are TGTGCCAGCAGCGTCGGACTAGCGGGAGGGGGAGATACGCAGTATTTT.

The genes are TRBV29-1 and TRBJ2-1; 8 bases are a match to TRBD1. V shed 6 bases and J 1 base; nucleotides not matched to a gene: 5. The CDR3 totals 14 residues. Germline V gives CDR1 SQVTM, CDR2 ANQGSEA. The CDR3 loop is CSVLRQGSYNEQFF. The CDR3 DNA is TGCAGCGTCCTCAGACAGGGGTCCTACAATGAGCAGTTCTTC.

This clone was seen a single time. The chain links TRBV11-2 to TRBJ1-3, with unresolved D. V dropped 5 bases and J dropped 0 bases, with 14 bases sitting between them. The CDR3 runs to 16 residues. Germline V lookup: CDR1 SGHAT, CDR2 FQNNGV. In nucleotides, the CDR3 is TGTGCCAGCAGCCCGGGCCACCCCAGCTCTGGAAACACCATATATTTT. It encodes CASSPGHPSSGNTIYF.

The gene calls are TRBV19 and TRBJ1-5, with TRBD1 as a possible D gene (5 bases). The CDR3 consists of 13 residues. CDR1 and CDR2 from the germline V gene are LNHDA and SQIVND (reference sequence). The CDR3 region has the DNA TGTGCTACAGGCGCGATTAGCAATCAGCCCCAGCATTTT. It specifies CATGAISNQPQHF.

This clone turned up a few times. The rearrangement uses TRBV5-1 and TRBJ1-2; TRBD1 aligns across 10 bases. Germline loops: CDR1 SGHRS, CDR2 YFSETQ. Trimming at V came to 4 bases and at J to 5 bases, leaving 5 bases not matched to a gene. This CDR3 region has 14 residues. CDR3 bases: TGCGCCAGCAGCGAGGGGACAGGGGTTTATGGCTACACCTTC. This sequence encodes CASSEGTGVYGYTF.

The chain links TRBV6-5 to TRBJ1-3, with D perhaps TRBD1 (6 bases). Trimming took off 0 bases at V and 9 bases at J, with 12 bases between the two ends. Germline CDR1 is MNHEY and CDR2 is SVGAGI. CDR3 length: 14 amino acids. CDR3 residues: CASSYSRQAGTIYF. CDR3 coding DNA: TGTGCCAGCAGTTACTCCCGACAGGCCGGCACCATATATTTT.

This clone was counted once. The genes are TRBV10-3 and TRBJ2-7, with unresolved D. The CDR3 is 14 residues long. The V gene lost 4 bases and the J gene lost 1 base, with 11 bases spanning the gap. Germline values: CDR1 ENHRY, CDR2 SYGVKD. The CDR3 DNA follows: TGTGCCATCAGTGCTCGGTCGATATCCTACGAGCAGTACTTC. Translated, it gives CAISARSISYEQYF.